The rows below give T cell receptor beta chains drawn from one sample of a study of breast tumors, draining lymph nodes, adjacent tissues. From the multiplex PCR reads, TCRdb called clonotypes with MiXCR, one entry per CDR3 protein. The sample holds approximately 210,000 distinct CDR3 sequences; 32% are singletons and the top ten take roughly 1.5%. The source material was axillary lymph node tissue. The source of these receptors is a female donor with breast cancer. Some clones in this sample may be carry-over from other donors' samples. Each CDR3 is given with its conserved first and last residue. Each record gives: clone size, D gene, J gene, V gene, CDR3 protein, CDR3 DNA. D genes are given only for firm matches. Expanded clones get a size class; other rows say once, few or many, or leave the size out.

abundance: few
d_gene: .
j_gene: TRBJ1-1
v_gene: TRBV9
CDR3aa: CASITRPERNTEAFF
CDR3nt: TGTGCCAGTATTACTCGACCGGAACGGAACACTGAAGCTTTCTTT

abundance: many
d_gene: .
j_gene: TRBJ2-1
v_gene: TRBV20-1
CDR3aa: CSASTWREQFF
CDR3nt: TGCAGTGCTAGTACATGGCGGGAGCAGTTCTTC

abundance: many
d_gene: TRBD2
j_gene: TRBJ2-1
v_gene: TRBV7-6
CDR3aa: CASSSGTNRIHEQFF
CDR3nt: TGTGCCAGCAGCAGCGGGACTAACCGTATCCATGAGCAGTTCTTC

abundance: .
d_gene: .
j_gene: TRBJ1-5
v_gene: TRBV20-1
CDR3aa: CSALSGQAQHF
CDR3nt: TGCAGTGCGCTTAGCGGTCAGGCCCAGCATTTT

abundance: many
d_gene: .
j_gene: TRBJ2-5
v_gene: TRBV9
CDR3aa: CASSVAPALGETQYF
CDR3nt: TGTGCCAGCAGCGTGGCCCCGGCCTTAGGAGAGACCCAGTACTTC

abundance: many
d_gene: TRBD2
j_gene: TRBJ2-1
v_gene: TRBV6-2/TRBV6-3
CDR3aa: CASSYIWGRANNEQFF
CDR3nt: TGTGCCAGCAGTTACATATGGGGGAGGGCTAACAATGAGCAGTTCTTC

abundance: many
d_gene: .
j_gene: TRBJ1-4
v_gene: TRBV6-6
CDR3aa: CASRGGAREKLFF
CDR3nt: TGTGCCAGCAGGGGAGGCGCGCGCGAAAAACTGTTTTTT

abundance: many
d_gene: TRBD2
j_gene: TRBJ2-7
v_gene: TRBV2
CDR3aa: CASIPSGRRDEQYF
CDR3nt: TGTGCCAGCATCCCTAGCGGGAGGAGGGACGAGCAGTACTTC

abundance: .
d_gene: .
j_gene: TRBJ1-2
v_gene: TRBV13
CDR3aa: CASSLRLGQVNYGYTF
CDR3nt: TGTGCCAGCAGCTTACGCCTCGGGCAGGTTAACTATGGCTACACCTTC

abundance: .
d_gene: .
j_gene: TRBJ2-1
v_gene: TRBV29-1
CDR3aa: CSEFSGVSEQFF
CDR3nt: TGCAGCGAGTTTAGCGGAGTTTCGGAGCAGTTCTTC

abundance: many
d_gene: .
j_gene: TRBJ2-7
v_gene: TRBV18
CDR3aa: CASSPGGDEQYF
CDR3nt: TGTGCCAGCTCACCGGGGGGCGACGAGCAGTACTTC

abundance: many
d_gene: .
j_gene: TRBJ2-1
v_gene: TRBV4-1
CDR3aa: CASSRALAFSYNEQFF
CDR3nt: TGCGCCAGCAGCCGAGCTTTAGCGTTCTCCTACAATGAGCAGTTCTTC

abundance: .
d_gene: .
j_gene: TRBJ2-1
v_gene: TRBV20-1
CDR3aa: CSAILLKRRASYNEQFF
CDR3nt: TGCAGTGCTATTCTCCTAAAGAGGAGGGCGTCCTACAATGAGCAGTTCTTC

abundance: many
d_gene: TRBD1
j_gene: TRBJ2-3
v_gene: TRBV9
CDR3aa: CASSVGQGSQGQYF
CDR3nt: TGTGCCAGCAGCGTGGGACAGGGGAGCCAGGGGCAGTATTTT

abundance: many
d_gene: TRBD1
j_gene: TRBJ2-7
v_gene: TRBV5-1
CDR3aa: CASSYGDREYEQYF
CDR3nt: TGCGCCAGCAGCTACGGGGACAGGGAGTACGAGCAGTACTTC

abundance: many
d_gene: TRBD2
j_gene: TRBJ2-4
v_gene: TRBV7-2
CDR3aa: CASSPVAGEGNIQYF
CDR3nt: TGTGCCAGCAGCCCCGTAGCGGGAGAGGGGAACATTCAGTACTTC

abundance: many
d_gene: .
j_gene: TRBJ1-6
v_gene: TRBV7-2
CDR3aa: CASSSQGQTNNSPLHF
CDR3nt: TGTGCCAGCAGCTCCCAAGGACAGACGAATAATTCACCCCTCCACTTT

abundance: .
d_gene: .
j_gene: TRBJ2-1
v_gene: TRBV3-1
CDR3aa: CASSQDFHEQFF
CDR3nt: TGTGCCAGCAGCCAAGATTTCCATGAGCAGTTCTTC

abundance: many
d_gene: .
j_gene: TRBJ2-3
v_gene: TRBV7-2
CDR3aa: CASSLDPVYTDTQYF
CDR3nt: TGTGCCAGCAGCTTAGATCCAGTTTACACAGATACGCAGTATTTT

abundance: few
d_gene: TRBD1
j_gene: TRBJ2-5
v_gene: TRBV28
CDR3aa: CASSLRGRGPETQYF
CDR3nt: TGTGCCAGCAGTTTAAGGGGCAGGGGGCCTGAGACCCAGTACTTC

abundance: many
d_gene: .
j_gene: TRBJ2-3
v_gene: TRBV7-3
CDR3aa: CASSPHAGPTDTQYF
CDR3nt: TGTGCCAGCAGCCCTCACGCCGGACCCACAGATACGCAGTATTTT

abundance: many
d_gene: .
j_gene: TRBJ2-7
v_gene: TRBV28
CDR3aa: CASSGPRTNKPYEQYF
CDR3nt: TGTGCCAGCAGCGGGCCCCGGACAAACAAACCCTACGAGCAGTACTTC

abundance: many
d_gene: .
j_gene: TRBJ2-7
v_gene: TRBV28
CDR3aa: CASRAWGGGSYEQYF
CDR3nt: TGTGCCAGCAGAGCTTGGGGGGGCGGATCCTACGAGCAGTACTTC

abundance: few
d_gene: .
j_gene: TRBJ2-5
v_gene: TRBV6-5
CDR3aa: CASSHLRGYETQYF
CDR3nt: TGTGCCAGCAGTCACCTCAGGGGATACGAGACCCAGTACTTC

abundance: many
d_gene: TRBD1
j_gene: TRBJ2-7
v_gene: TRBV3-1
CDR3aa: CASSQPGQVIYEQYF
CDR3nt: TGTGCCAGCAGCCAACCGGGACAGGTGATTTACGAGCAGTACTTC

abundance: many
d_gene: TRBD1
j_gene: TRBJ1-4
v_gene: TRBV4-1
CDR3aa: CASSQVGQGATNEKLFF
CDR3nt: TGCGCCAGCAGCCAAGTGGGACAGGGGGCAACTAATGAAAAACTGTTTTTT

abundance: many
d_gene: .
j_gene: TRBJ2-1
v_gene: TRBV27
CDR3aa: CASSGRTEQFF
CDR3nt: TGTGCCAGCAGTGGGCGGACCGAGCAGTTCTTC

abundance: many
d_gene: TRBD1
j_gene: TRBJ1-5
v_gene: TRBV7-9
CDR3aa: CASSPRGDSNQPQHF
CDR3nt: TGTGCCAGCAGCCCCAGGGGGGATAGCAATCAGCCCCAGCATTTT

abundance: .
d_gene: .
j_gene: TRBJ1-1
v_gene: TRBV5-1
CDR3aa: CASSLATSFSEAFF
CDR3nt: TGCGCCAGCAGCTTGGCTACGAGCTTCAGTGAAGCTTTCTTT

abundance: many
d_gene: TRBD1
j_gene: TRBJ1-6
v_gene: TRBV27
CDR3aa: CASSPNRGANSPLHF
CDR3nt: TGTGCCAGCAGTCCCAACAGGGGAGCGAATTCACCCCTCCACTTT

abundance: many
d_gene: TRBD2
j_gene: TRBJ2-3
v_gene: TRBV6-1
CDR3aa: CATLAGGAADTQYF
CDR3nt: TGTGCCACCCTAGCGGGAGGGGCGGCAGATACGCAGTATTTT

abundance: many
d_gene: .
j_gene: TRBJ2-2
v_gene: TRBV7-6
CDR3aa: CASSASSNTGELFF
CDR3nt: TGTGCCAGCAGCGCTAGCTCGAACACCGGGGAGCTGTTTTTT

abundance: many
d_gene: .
j_gene: TRBJ2-5
v_gene: TRBV6-6
CDR3aa: CASKRGDWTQYF
CDR3nt: TGTGCCAGCAAGCGAGGGGACTGGACCCAGTACTTC

abundance: many
d_gene: .
j_gene: TRBJ1-5
v_gene: TRBV2
CDR3aa: CASNRRYSNQPQHF
CDR3nt: TGTGCCAGCAATCGCCGATATAGCAATCAGCCCCAGCATTTT

abundance: .
d_gene: .
j_gene: TRBJ2-1
v_gene: TRBV2
CDR3aa: CASSEKEASYNEQFF
CDR3nt: TGTGCCAGCAGTGAAAAGGAGGCGTCCTACAATGAGCAGTTCTTC

abundance: many
d_gene: .
j_gene: TRBJ2-1
v_gene: TRBV7-8
CDR3aa: CASSLFLLAEGEQFF
CDR3nt: TGTGCCAGCAGCTTGTTTCTGCTGGCGGAGGGTGAGCAGTTCTTC

abundance: many
d_gene: .
j_gene: TRBJ2-3
v_gene: TRBV5-1
CDR3aa: CASSFELPSTDTQYF
CDR3nt: TGCGCCAGCAGCTTTGAACTACCGAGCACAGATACGCAGTATTTT

abundance: many
d_gene: TRBD1
j_gene: TRBJ2-2
v_gene: TRBV6-6
CDR3aa: CASRGTGRLAGAGELFF
CDR3nt: TGTGCCAGCAGGGGGACAGGGAGGCTGGCTGGGGCCGGGGAGCTGTTTTTT

abundance: .
d_gene: TRBD1
j_gene: TRBJ1-1
v_gene: TRBV11-1
CDR3aa: CASRVTGGGTEAFF
CDR3nt: TGTGCCAGCAGGGTCACAGGGGGAGGAACTGAAGCTTTCTTT

abundance: many
d_gene: TRBD1
j_gene: TRBJ1-4
v_gene: TRBV4-1
CDR3aa: CASSSQTGMWEKLFF
CDR3nt: TGCGCCAGCAGCAGTCAGACAGGGATGTGGGAAAAACTGTTTTTT

abundance: .
d_gene: .
j_gene: TRBJ1-1
v_gene: TRBV7-3
CDR3aa: CASSLVPDTEAFF
CDR3nt: TGTGCCAGCAGCCTGGTCCCGGACACTGAAGCTTTCTTT

abundance: many
d_gene: .
j_gene: TRBJ1-2
v_gene: TRBV19
CDR3aa: CASSINGVGTNYGYTF
CDR3nt: TGTGCCAGTAGTATAAATGGGGTGGGAACCAACTATGGCTACACCTTC

abundance: many
d_gene: TRBD2
j_gene: TRBJ2-3
v_gene: TRBV20-1
CDR3aa: CSVGGREADTQYF
CDR3nt: TGCAGTGTCGGCGGGAGGGAGGCAGATACGCAGTATTTT

abundance: many
d_gene: .
j_gene: TRBJ2-1
v_gene: TRBV9
CDR3aa: CASSVSPGIDDEQFF
CDR3nt: TGTGCCAGCAGCGTAAGCCCTGGAATTGACGATGAGCAGTTCTTC

abundance: many
d_gene: TRBD2
j_gene: TRBJ2-3
v_gene: TRBV15
CDR3aa: CATSRWVSGRSDTQYF
CDR3nt: TGTGCCACCAGCAGATGGGTTAGCGGGAGGTCAGATACGCAGTATTTT

abundance: .
d_gene: .
j_gene: TRBJ1-1
v_gene: TRBV3-1
CDR3aa: CASSQDRFDPFF
CDR3nt: TGTGCCAGCAGCCAAGATAGGTTCGATCCTTTCTTT

abundance: .
d_gene: .
j_gene: TRBJ2-2
v_gene: TRBV3-1
CDR3aa: CASSRGFNTGELFF
CDR3nt: TGTGCCAGCAGCCGGGGCTTTAACACCGGGGAGCTGTTTTTT

abundance: many
d_gene: .
j_gene: TRBJ2-1
v_gene: TRBV30
CDR3aa: CAWSAYNEQFF
CDR3nt: TGTGCCTGGAGTGCATACAATGAGCAGTTCTTC

abundance: .
d_gene: .
j_gene: TRBJ2-5
v_gene: TRBV7-9
CDR3aa: CASSRVSQETQYF
CDR3nt: TGTGCCAGCAGCAGGGTGTCCCAAGAGACCCAGTACTTC

abundance: .
d_gene: TRBD1
j_gene: TRBJ1-1
v_gene: TRBV27
CDR3aa: CASSIRQGTTEAFF
CDR3nt: TGTGCCAGCAGTATCCGACAGGGGACCACTGAAGCTTTCTTT

abundance: .
d_gene: .
j_gene: TRBJ2-6
v_gene: TRBV18
CDR3aa: CASSLQGVYSGANVLTF
CDR3nt: TGTGCCAGCTCTCTACAGGGAGTCTACTCTGGGGCCAACGTCCTGACTTTC

abundance: many
d_gene: .
j_gene: TRBJ2-1
v_gene: TRBV3-1
CDR3aa: CASSQGVTPYNEQFF
CDR3nt: TGTGCCAGCAGCCAAGGGGTAACACCCTACAATGAGCAGTTCTTC

abundance: .
d_gene: .
j_gene: TRBJ2-7
v_gene: TRBV11-2
CDR3aa: CASSLDRAAEQHF
CDR3nt: TGTGCCAGCAGCTTAGATCGTGCAGCAGAGCAGCACTTC